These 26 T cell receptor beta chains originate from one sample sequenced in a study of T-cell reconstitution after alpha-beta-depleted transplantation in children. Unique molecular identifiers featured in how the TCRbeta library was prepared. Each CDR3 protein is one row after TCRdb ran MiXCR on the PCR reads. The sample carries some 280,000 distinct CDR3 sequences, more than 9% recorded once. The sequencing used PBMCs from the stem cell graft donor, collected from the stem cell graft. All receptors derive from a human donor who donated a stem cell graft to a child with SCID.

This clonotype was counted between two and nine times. The CDR3 DNA is TGTGCCAGCAGCTTGGACAACGTCAACACTGAAGCTTTCTTT. Its translation is CASSLDNVNTEAFF. The V gene is TRBV12-3 or TRBV12-4, the J gene TRBJ1-1; weak D call: TRBD1 (5 bases). Trimming took 6 bases from V and 2 from J, leaving 13 bases between them. The CDR3 runs to 14 residues.

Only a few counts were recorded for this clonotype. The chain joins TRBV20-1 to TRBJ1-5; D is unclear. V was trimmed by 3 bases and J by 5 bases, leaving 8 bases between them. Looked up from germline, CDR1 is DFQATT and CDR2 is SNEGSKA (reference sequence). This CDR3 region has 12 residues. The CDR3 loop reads CSASYGDQPQHF. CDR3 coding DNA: TGCAGTGCTAGTTACGGAGATCAGCCCCAGCATTTT.

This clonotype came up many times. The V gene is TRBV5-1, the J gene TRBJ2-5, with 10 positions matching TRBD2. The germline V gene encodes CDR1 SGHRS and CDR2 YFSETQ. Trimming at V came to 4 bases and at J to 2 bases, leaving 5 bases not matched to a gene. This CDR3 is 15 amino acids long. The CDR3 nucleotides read TGCGCCAGCAGCGAAAGACTAGCGGGTCAAGAGACCCAGTACTTC. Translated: CASSERLAGQETQYF.

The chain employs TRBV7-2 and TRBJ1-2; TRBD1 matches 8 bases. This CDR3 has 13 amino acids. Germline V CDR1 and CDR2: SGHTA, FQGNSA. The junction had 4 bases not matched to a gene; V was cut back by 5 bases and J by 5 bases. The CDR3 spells CASSTDRDYGYTF. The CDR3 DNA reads TGTGCCAGCAGCACGGACAGGGATTATGGCTACACCTTC.

The CDR3, as DNA: TGTGCCAGCAGCGCCGACTCATCAACTAATGAAAAACTGTTTTTT. It specifies CASSADSSTNEKLFF. V usage is TRBV2 and J usage is TRBJ1-4; the D is unclear. In germline, CDR1 is SNHLY, CDR2 FYNNEI. Trimming cost V 6 bases and J 0 bases, with 11 bases left between them. This CDR3 is 15 amino acids long.

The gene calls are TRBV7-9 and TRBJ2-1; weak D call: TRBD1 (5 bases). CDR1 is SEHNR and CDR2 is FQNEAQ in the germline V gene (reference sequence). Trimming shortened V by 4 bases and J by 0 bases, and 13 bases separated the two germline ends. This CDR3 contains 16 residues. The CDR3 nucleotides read TGTGCCAGCAGCTCCCCCGACAGAGACTCCTACAATGAGCAGTTCTTC. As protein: CASSSPDRDSYNEQFF.

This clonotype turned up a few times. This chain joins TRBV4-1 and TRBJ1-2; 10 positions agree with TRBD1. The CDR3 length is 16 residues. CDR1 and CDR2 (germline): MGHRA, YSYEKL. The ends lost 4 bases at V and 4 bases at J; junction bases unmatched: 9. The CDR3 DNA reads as TGCGCCAGCAGCCCGCCGCGACAGGGGGCTTTCTATGGCTACACCTTC. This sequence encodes CASSPPRQGAFYGYTF.

CDR3 nucleotide sequence: TGTGCCAGCAGCTTAGTTCCCCTCATGAACACTGAAGCTTTCTTT. Amino acids: CASSLVPLMNTEAFF. This sequence joins TRBV7-9 and TRBJ1-1; D gene unclear. This CDR3 is built from 15 residues. V was trimmed by 1 base and J by 0 bases, leaving 9 bases between them. Germline-derived CDR1 and CDR2 are SEHNR and FQNEAQ (reference sequence).

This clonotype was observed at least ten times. CDR3 nucleotides: TGTGCCAGCAGACGGGACAACCTAGCCACAGATACGCAGTATTTT. It yields the protein CASRRDNLATDTQYF. The genes are TRBV2 and TRBJ2-3; TRBD1 is a possible D gene (6 bases). Germline CDR1 SNHLY, CDR2 FYNNEI. This CDR3 comprises 15 residues. Trimming left V 6 bases short and J 2 bases short, with 15 bases between.

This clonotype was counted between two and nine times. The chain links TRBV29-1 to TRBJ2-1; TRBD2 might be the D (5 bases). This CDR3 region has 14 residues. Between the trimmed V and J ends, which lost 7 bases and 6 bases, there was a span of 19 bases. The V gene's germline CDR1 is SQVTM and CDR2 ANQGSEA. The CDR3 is CSALPVLGVNEQFF. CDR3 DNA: TGCAGCGCTCTCCCGGTACTGGGAGTCAATGAGCAGTTCTTC.

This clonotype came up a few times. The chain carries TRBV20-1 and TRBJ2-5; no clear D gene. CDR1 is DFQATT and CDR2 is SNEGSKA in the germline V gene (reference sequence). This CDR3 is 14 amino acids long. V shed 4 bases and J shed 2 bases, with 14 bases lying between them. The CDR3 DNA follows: TGCAGTGCTACCGACCTCTCGGTTCAAGAGACCCAGTACTTC. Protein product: CSATDLSVQETQYF.

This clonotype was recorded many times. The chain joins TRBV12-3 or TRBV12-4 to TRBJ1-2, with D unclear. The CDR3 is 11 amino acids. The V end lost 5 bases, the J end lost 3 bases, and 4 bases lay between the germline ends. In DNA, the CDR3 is TGTGCCAGCAGTCCCCACTATGGCTACACCTTC. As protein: CASSPHYGYTF.

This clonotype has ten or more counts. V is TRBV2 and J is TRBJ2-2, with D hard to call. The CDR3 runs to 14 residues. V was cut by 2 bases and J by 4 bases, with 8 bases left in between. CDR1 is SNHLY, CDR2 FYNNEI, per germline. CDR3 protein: CASSEWDRTGELFF. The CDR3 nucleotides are TGTGCCAGCAGTGAATGGGATCGCACCGGGGAGCTGTTTTTT.

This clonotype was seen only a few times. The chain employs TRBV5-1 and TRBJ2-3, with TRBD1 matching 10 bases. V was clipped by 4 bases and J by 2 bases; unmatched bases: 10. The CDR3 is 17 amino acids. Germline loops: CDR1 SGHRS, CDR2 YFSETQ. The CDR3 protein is CASSAMDRGYSTDTQYF. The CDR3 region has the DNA TGCGCCAGCAGCGCGATGGACAGGGGGTATTCCACAGATACGCAGTATTTT.

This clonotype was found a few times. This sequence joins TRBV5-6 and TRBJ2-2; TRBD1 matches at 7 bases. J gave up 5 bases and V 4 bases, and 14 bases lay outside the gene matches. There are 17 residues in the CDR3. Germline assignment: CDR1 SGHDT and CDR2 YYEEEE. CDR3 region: CASSQDRPYEITGELFF. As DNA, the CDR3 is TGTGCCAGCAGCCAGGACAGGCCTTATGAAATTACCGGGGAGCTGTTTTTT. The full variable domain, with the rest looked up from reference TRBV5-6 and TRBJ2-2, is DAGVTQSPTHLIKTRGQQVTLRCSPKSGHDTVSWYQQALGQGPQFIFQYYEEEERQRGNFPDRFSGHQFPNYSSELNVNALLLGDSALYLCASSQDRPYEITGELFFGEGSRLTVL.

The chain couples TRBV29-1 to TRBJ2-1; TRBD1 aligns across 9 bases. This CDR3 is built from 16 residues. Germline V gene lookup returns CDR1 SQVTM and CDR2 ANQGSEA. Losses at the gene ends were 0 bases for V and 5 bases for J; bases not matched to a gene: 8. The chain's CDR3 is CSVEDPGTGPNNEQFF. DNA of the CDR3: TGCAGCGTTGAAGATCCCGGGACAGGGCCTAACAATGAGCAGTTCTTC.

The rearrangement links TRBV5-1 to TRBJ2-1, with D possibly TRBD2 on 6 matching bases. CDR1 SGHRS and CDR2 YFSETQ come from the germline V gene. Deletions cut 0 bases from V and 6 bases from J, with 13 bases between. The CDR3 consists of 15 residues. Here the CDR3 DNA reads TGCGCCAGCAGCTTGGTTGCGGGAACTCTCAATGAGCAGTTCTTC. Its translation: CASSLVAGTLNEQFF.

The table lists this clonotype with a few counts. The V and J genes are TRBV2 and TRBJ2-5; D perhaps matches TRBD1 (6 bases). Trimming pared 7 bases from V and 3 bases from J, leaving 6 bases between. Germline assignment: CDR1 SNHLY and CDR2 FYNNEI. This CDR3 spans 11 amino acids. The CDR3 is CASNREETQYF. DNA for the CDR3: TGTGCCAGCAACAGGGAAGAGACCCAGTACTTC.

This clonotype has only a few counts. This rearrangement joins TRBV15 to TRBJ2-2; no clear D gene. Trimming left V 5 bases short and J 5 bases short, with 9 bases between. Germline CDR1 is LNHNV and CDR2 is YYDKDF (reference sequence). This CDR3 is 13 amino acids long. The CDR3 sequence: CATSVRRTGELFF. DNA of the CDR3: TGTGCCACCAGCGTCCGGAGAACCGGGGAGCTGTTTTTT. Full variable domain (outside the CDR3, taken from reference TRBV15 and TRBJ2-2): DAMVIQNPRYQVTQFGKPVTLSCSQTLNHNVMYWYQQKSSQAPKLLFHYYDKDFNNEADTPDNFQSRRPNTSFCFLDIRSPGLGDTAMYLCATSVRRTGELFFGEGSRLTVL.

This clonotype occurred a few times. In DNA, the CDR3 is TGCAGTGCTAGCTCGGGACAGGGAGGCTACGAGCAGTACTTC. Residues: CSASSGQGGYEQYF. The chain uses TRBV20-1 and TRBJ2-7, with 9 bases that match TRBD1. Germline CDR1 and CDR2: DFQATT and SNEGSKA (reference sequence). CDR3 length equals 14 residues. After removal of 3 bases from V and 3 bases from J, the junction contained 6 bases not matched to a gene.

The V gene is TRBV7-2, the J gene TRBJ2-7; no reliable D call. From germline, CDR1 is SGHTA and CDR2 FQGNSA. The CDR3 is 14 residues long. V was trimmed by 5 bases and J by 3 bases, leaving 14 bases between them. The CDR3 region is CASSPLPDFYEQYF. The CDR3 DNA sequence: TGTGCCAGCAGCCCCCTGCCGGATTTCTACGAGCAGTACTTC.

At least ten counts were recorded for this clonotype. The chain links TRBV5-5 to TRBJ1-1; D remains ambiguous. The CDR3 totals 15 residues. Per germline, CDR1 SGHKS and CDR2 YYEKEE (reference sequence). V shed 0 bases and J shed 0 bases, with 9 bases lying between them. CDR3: CASSLDYSMNTEAFF. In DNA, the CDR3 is TGTGCCAGCAGCTTGGATTATTCGATGAACACTGAAGCTTTCTTT.

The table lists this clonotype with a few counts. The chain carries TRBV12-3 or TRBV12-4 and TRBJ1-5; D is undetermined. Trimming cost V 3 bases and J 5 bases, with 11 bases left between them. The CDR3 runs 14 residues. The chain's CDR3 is CASSFSVGYQPQHF. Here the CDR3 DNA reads TGTGCCAGCAGTTTTTCGGTCGGTTATCAGCCCCAGCATTTT.

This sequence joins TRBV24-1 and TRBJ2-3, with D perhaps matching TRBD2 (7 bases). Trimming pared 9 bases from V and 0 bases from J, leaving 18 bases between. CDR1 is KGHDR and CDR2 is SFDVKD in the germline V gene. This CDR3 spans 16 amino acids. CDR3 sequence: CATQGGVGASTDTQYF. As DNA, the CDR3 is TGTGCCACCCAAGGGGGGGTAGGGGCTAGCACAGATACGCAGTATTTT.

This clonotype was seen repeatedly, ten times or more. CDR3 sequence: CSARGPSTDTQYF. The DNA of the CDR3 is TGCAGTGCTAGGGGCCCTAGCACAGATACGCAGTATTTT. V and J are TRBV20-1 and TRBJ2-3; D unresolved. The germline V gene encodes CDR1 DFQATT and CDR2 SNEGSKA (reference sequence). This CDR3 is 13 amino acids long. Trimming removed 3 bases from V and 0 bases from J, with 7 bases in between.

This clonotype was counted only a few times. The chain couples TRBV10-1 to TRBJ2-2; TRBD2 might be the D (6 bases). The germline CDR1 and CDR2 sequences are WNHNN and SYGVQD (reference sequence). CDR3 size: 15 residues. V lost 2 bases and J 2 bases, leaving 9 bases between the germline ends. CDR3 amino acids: CASSEMGGNTGELFF. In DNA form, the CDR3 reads TGCGCCAGCAGTGAGATGGGGGGTAACACCGGGGAGCTGTTTTTT.